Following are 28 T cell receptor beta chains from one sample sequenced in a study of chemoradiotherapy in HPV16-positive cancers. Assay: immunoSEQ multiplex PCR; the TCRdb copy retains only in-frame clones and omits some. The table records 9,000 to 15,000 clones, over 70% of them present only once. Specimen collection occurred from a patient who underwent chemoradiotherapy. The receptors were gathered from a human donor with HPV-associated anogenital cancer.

In DNA, the CDR3 is TGTGCCAGCACTAGAAGGGGGACAGCAATCCCCACTGAAGCTTTCTTT. It encodes CASTRRGTAIPTEAFF. V is TRBV6-6 and J is TRBJ1-1; TRBD1 matches 7 bases. Germline CDR1 MNHNY, CDR2 SVGAGI (reference sequence). The CDR3 consists of 16 residues. V lost 7 bases and J lost 4; bases outside the gene matches: 15.

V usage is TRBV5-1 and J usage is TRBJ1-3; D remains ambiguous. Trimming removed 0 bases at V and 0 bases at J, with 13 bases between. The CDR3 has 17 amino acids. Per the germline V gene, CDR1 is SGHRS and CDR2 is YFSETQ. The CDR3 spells CASSLAPTKNSGNTIYF. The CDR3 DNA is TGCGCCAGCAGCTTGGCGCCCACAAAAAACTCTGGAAACACCATATATTTT.

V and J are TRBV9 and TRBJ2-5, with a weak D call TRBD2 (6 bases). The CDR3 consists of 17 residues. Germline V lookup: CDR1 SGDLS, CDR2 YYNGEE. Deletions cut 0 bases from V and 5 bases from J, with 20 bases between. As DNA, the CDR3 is TGTGCCAGCAGCGTAGGTCTTAGCGGTATAACAATGGAGACCCAGTACTTC. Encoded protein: CASSVGLSGITMETQYF.

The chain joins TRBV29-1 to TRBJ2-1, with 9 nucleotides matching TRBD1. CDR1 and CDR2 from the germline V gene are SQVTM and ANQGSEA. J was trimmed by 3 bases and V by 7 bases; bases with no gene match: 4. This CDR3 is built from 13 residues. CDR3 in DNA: TGCAGCGCTCCGGGACAGGGCTACAATGAGCAGTTCTTC. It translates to CSAPGQGYNEQFF.

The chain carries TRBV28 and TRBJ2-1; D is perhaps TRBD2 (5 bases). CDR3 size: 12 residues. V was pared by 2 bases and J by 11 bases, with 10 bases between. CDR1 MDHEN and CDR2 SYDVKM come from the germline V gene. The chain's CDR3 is CASSLTGNQQFF. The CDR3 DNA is TGTGCCAGCAGTTTAACGGGGAACCAGCAGTTCTTC.

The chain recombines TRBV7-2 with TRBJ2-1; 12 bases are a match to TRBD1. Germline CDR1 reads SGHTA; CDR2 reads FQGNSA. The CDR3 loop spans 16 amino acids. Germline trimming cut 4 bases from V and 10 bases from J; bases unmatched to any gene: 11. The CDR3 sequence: CASSSQGQGAPGEQFF. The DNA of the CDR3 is TGTGCCAGCAGCTCCCAGGGACAGGGGGCTCCAGGGGAGCAGTTCTTC.

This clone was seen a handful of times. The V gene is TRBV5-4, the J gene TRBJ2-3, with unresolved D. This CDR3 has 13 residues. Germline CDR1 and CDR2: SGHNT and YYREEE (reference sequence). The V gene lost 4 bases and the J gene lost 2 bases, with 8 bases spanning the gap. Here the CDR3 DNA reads TGTGCCAGCAGCATTCTTACCACAGATACGCAGTATTTT. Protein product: CASSILTTDTQYF.

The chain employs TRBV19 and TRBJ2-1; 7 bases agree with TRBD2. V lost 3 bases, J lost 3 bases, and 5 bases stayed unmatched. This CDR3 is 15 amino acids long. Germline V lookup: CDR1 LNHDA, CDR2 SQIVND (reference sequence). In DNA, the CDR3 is TGTGCCAGTAGTATTCAGCTAGCGGACTACAATGAGCAGTTCTTC. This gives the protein CASSIQLADYNEQFF.

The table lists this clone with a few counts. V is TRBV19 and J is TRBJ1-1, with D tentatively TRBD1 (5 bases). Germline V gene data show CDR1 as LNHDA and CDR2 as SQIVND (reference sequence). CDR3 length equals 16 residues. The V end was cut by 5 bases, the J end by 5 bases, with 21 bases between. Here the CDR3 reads CASSDSIGRGVTEAFF. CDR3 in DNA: TGTGCCAGTAGTGACTCGATTGGGAGGGGAGTTACTGAAGCTTTCTTT.

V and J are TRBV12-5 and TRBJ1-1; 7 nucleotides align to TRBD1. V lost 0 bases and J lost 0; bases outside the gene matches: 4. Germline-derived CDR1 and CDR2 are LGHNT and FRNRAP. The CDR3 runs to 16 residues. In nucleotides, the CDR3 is TGTGCTAGTGGTTTGGTCTCAGGGGGGATGAACACTGAAGCTTTCTTT. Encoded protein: CASGLVSGGMNTEAFF.

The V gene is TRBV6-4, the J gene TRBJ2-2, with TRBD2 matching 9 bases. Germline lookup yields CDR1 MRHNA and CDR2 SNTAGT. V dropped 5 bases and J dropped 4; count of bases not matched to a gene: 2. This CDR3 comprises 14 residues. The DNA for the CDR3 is TGTGCCAGCAGTCTTAGCGGGAGCACCGGGGAGCTGTTTTTT. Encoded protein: CASSLSGSTGELFF.

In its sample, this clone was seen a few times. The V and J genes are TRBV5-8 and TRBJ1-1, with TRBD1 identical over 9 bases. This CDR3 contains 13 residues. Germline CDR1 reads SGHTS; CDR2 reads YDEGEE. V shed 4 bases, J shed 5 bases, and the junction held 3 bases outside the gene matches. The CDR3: CASSEQGATEAFF. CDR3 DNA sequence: TGTGCCAGCAGCGAACAGGGGGCAACTGAAGCTTTCTTT.

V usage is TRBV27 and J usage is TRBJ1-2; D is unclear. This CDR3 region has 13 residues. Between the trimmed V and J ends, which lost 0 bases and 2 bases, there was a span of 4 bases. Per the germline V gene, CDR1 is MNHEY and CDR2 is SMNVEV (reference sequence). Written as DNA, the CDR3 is TGTGCCAGCAGTTTATCAGGGAACTATGGCTACACCTTC. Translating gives CASSLSGNYGYTF.

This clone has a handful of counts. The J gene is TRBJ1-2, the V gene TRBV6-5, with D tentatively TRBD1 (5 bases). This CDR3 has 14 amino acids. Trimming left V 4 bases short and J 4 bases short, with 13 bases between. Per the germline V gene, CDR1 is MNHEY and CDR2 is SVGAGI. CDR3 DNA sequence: TGTGCCAGCAGTTCCACGTCAGGGCTCTATGGCTACACCTTC. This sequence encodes CASSSTSGLYGYTF.

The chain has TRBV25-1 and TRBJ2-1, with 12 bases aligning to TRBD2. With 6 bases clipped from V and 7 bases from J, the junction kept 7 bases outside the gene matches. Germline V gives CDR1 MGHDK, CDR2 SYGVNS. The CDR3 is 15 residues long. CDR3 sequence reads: CASRRTSGKENEQFF. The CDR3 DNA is TGTGCCAGCAGGCGGACTAGCGGGAAAGAGAATGAGCAGTTCTTC. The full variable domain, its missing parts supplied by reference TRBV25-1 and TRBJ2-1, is EADIYQTPRYLVIGTGKKITLECSQTMGHDKMYWYQQDPGMELHLIHYSYGVNSTEKGDLSSESTVSRIRTEHFPLTLESARPSHTSQYLCASRRTSGKENEQFFGPGTRLTVL.

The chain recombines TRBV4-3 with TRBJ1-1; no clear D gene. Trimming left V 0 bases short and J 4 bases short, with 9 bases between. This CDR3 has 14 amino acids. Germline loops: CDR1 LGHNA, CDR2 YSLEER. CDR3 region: CASSQEDGSTEAFF. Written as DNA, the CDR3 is TGCGCCAGCAGCCAAGAAGACGGGAGCACTGAAGCTTTCTTT.

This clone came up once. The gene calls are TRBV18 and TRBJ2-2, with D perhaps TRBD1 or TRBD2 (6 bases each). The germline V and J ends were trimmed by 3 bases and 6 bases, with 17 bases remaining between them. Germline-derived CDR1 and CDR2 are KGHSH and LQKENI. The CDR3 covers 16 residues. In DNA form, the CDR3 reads TGTGCCAGCTCACCGGAGGGACAAGGAGGGTCCGGGGAGCTGTTTTTT. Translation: CASSPEGQGGSGELFF.

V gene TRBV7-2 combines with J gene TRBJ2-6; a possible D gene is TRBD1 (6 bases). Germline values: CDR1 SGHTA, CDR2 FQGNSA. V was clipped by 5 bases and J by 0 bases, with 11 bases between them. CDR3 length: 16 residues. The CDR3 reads CASSRQVSSGANVLTF. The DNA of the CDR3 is TGTGCCAGCAGCAGACAGGTTTCCTCTGGGGCCAACGTCCTGACTTTC. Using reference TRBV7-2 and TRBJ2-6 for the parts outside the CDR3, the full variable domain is GAGVSQSPSNKVTEKGKDVELRCDPISGHTALYWYRQSLGQGLEFLIYFQGNSAPDKSGLPSDRFSAERTGGSVSTLTIQRTQQEDSAVYLCASSRQVSSGANVLTFGAGSRLTVL.

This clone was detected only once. The CDR3: CASSVGSRVSPYEQYF. The CDR3 nucleotides read TGTGCCAGCAGCGTAGGGTCTCGTGTCAGCCCCTACGAGCAGTACTTC. The genes are TRBV9 and TRBJ2-7; no firm D call. Deletions cut 0 bases from V and 2 bases from J, with 15 bases between. The CDR3 spans 16 residues. The germline V gene has CDR1 SGDLS and CDR2 YYNGEE.

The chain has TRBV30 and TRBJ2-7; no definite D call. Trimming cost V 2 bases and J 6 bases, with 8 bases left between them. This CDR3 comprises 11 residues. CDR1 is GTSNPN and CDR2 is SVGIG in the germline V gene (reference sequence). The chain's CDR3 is CAWSPSAEQYF. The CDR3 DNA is TGTGCCTGGAGTCCCTCGGCCGAGCAGTACTTC. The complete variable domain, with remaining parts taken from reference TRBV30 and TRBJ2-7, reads SQTIHQWPATLVQPVGSPLSLECTVEGTSNPNLYWYRQAAGRGLQLLFYSVGIGQISSEVPQNLSASRPQDRQFILSSKKLLLSDSGFYLCAWSPSAEQYFGPGTRLTVT.

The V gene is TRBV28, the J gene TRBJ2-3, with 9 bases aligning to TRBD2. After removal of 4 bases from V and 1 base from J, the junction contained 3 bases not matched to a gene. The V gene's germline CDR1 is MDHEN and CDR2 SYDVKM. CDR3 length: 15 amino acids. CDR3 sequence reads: CASSSRTSGTDTQYF. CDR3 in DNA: TGTGCCAGCAGTTCCCGGACTAGCGGCACAGATACGCAGTATTTT.

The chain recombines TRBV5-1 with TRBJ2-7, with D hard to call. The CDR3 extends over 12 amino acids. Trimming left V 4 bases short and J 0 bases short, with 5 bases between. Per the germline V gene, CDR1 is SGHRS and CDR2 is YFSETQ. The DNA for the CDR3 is TGCGCCAGCAGCGGTAGCTCCTACGAGCAGTACTTC. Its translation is CASSGSSYEQYF.

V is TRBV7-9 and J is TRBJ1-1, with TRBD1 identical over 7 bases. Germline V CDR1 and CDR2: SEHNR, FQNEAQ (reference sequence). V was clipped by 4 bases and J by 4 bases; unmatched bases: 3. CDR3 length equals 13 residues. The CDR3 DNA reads TGTGCCAGCAGCTCAGGGGGAAGCACTGAAGCTTTCTTT. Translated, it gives CASSSGGSTEAFF.

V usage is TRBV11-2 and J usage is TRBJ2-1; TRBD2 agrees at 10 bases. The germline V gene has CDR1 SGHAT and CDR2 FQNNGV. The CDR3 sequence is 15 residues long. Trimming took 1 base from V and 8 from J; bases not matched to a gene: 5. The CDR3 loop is CASSLVLAGVDEQFF. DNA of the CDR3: TGTGCCAGCAGCTTAGTTCTAGCGGGAGTCGATGAGCAGTTCTTC. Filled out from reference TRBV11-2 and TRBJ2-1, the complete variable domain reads EAGVAQSPRYKIIEKRQSVAFWCNPISGHATLYWYQQILGQGPKLLIQFQNNGVVDDSQLPKDRFSAERLKGVDSTLKIQPAKLEDSAVYLCASSLVLAGVDEQFFGPGTRLTVL.

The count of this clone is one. In DNA, the CDR3 is TGTGCCAGCAGTGGCAGGGGGGCCGGGGAGCTGTTTTTT. It translates to CASSGRGAGELFF. The chain is built from TRBV6-1 and TRBJ2-2, with D maybe TRBD1 (7 bases). Trimming pared 4 bases from V and 6 bases from J, leaving 9 bases between. Germline V gene data show CDR1 as MNHNS and CDR2 as SASEGT. CDR3 length equals 13 residues.

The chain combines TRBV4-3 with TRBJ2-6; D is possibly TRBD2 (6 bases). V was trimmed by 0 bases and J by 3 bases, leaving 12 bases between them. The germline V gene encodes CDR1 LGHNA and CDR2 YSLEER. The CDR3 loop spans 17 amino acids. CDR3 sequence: CASSQDPSEDGANVLTF. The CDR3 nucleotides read TGCGCCAGCAGCCAAGATCCTAGCGAGGATGGGGCCAACGTCCTGACTTTC.

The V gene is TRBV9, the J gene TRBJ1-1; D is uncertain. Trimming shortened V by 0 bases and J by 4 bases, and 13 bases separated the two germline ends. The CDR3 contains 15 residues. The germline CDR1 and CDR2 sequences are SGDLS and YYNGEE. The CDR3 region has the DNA TGTGCCAGCAGCGTAGTTGAGGGTGATGGCACTGAAGCTTTCTTT. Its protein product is CASSVVEGDGTEAFF.

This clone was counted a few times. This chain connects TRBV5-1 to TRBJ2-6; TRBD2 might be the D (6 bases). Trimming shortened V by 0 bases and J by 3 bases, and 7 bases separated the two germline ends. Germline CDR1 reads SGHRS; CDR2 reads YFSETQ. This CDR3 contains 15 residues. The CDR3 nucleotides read TGCGCCAGCAGCTTGGGGGGGGTTGGGGCCAACGTCCTGACTTTC. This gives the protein CASSLGGVGANVLTF.